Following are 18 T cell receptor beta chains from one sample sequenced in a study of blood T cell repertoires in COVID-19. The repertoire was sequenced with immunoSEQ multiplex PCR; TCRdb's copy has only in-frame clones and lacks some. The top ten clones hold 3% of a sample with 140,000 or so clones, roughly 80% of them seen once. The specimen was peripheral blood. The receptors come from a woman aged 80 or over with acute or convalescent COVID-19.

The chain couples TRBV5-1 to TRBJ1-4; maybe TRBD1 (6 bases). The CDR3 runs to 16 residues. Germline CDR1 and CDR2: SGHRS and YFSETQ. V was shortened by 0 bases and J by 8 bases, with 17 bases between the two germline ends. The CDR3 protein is CASSLGSAGEIEKLFF. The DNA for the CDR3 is TGCGCCAGCAGCTTGGGATCTGCAGGGGAAATAGAAAAACTGTTTTTT.

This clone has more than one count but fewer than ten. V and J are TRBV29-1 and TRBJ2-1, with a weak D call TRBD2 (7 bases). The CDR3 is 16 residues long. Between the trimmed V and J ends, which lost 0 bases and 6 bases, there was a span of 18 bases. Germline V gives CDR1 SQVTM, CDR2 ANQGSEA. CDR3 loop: CSVEDRVAGALNEQFF. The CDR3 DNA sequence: TGCAGCGTTGAAGATCGGGTGGCGGGGGCCCTCAATGAGCAGTTCTTC.

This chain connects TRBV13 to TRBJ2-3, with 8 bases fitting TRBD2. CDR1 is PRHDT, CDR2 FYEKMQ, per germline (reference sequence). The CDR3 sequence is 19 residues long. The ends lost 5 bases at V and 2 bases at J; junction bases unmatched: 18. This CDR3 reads CASSLRDLAGLSHTDTQYF. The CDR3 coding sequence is TGTGCCAGCAGCCTGAGAGATTTAGCGGGGCTCAGCCACACAGATACGCAGTATTTT.

CDR3 nucleotide sequence: TGTGCCACCAGTGATCGAACAGCTAGCAATCAGCCCCAGCATTTT. Its protein is CATSDRTASNQPQHF. The genes are TRBV24-1 and TRBJ1-5; no firm D call. There are 15 residues in the CDR3. The V and J ends lost 3 bases and 0 bases respectively, with 8 bases between them. The germline gives CDR1 KGHDR, CDR2 SFDVKD.

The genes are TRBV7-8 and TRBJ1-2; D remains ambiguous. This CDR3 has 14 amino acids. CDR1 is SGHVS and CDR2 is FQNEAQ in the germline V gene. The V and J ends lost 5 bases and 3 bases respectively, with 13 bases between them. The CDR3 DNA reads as TGTGCCAGCAGCGGGCGCCCCTTCGACTATGGCTACACCTTC. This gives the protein CASSGRPFDYGYTF.

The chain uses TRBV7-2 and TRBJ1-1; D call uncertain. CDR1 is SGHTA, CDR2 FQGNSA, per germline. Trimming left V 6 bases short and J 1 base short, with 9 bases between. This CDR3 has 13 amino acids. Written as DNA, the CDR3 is TGTGCCAGCAGTTTCCAGTGGAACACTGAAGCTTTCTTT. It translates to CASSFQWNTEAFF.

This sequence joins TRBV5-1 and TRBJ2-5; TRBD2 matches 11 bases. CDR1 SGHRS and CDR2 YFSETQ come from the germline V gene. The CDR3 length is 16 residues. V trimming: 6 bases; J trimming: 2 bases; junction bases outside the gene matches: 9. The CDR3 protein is CASTLGSGGVQETQYF. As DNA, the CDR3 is TGCGCCAGCACCCTGGGTAGCGGGGGGGTTCAAGAGACCCAGTACTTC.

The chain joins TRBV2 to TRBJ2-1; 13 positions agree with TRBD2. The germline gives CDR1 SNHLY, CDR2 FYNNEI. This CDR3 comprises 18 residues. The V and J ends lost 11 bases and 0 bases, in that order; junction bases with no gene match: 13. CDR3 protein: CASKGLAGVYPSYNEQFF. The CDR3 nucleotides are TGTGCCTCCAAAGGACTAGCGGGGGTTTACCCCTCCTACAATGAGCAGTTCTTC.

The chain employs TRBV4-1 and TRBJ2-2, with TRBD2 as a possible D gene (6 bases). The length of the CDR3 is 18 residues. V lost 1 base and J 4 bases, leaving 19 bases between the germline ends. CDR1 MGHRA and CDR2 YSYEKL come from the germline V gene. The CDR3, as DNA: TGCGCCAGCAGCCAAGTGGAGGGAGCACAGGCGAGCACCGGGGAGCTGTTTTTT. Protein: CASSQVEGAQASTGELFF.

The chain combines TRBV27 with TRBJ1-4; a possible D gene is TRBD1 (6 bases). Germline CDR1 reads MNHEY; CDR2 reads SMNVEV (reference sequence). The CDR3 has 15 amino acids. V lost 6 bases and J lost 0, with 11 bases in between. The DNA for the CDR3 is TGTGCCAGCAGGGACAGACCTGCAACTAATGAAAAACTGTTTTTT. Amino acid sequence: CASRDRPATNEKLFF.

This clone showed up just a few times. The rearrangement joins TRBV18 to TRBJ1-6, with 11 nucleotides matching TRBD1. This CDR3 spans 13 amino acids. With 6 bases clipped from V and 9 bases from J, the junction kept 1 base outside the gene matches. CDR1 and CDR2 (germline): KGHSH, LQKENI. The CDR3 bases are TGTGCCAGCTCGGGGACAGGGGGTTCACCCCTCCACTTT. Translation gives CASSGTGGSPLHF.

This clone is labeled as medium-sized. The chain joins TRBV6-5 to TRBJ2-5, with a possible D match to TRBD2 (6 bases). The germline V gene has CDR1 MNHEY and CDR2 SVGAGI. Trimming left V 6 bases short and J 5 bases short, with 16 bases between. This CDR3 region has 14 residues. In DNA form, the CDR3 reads TGTGCCAGCAGATTCTCGGGGGTTGGGGAGACCCAGTACTTC. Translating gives CASRFSGVGETQYF.

CDR3 nucleotides: TGTGCCAGCAGCTGGGGGGACAGAGAGGGAGAGACCCAGTACTTC. Its protein is CASSWGDREGETQYF. The chain combines TRBV5-5 with TRBJ2-5; possible D gene TRBD1, 7 bases. Deletions cut 3 bases from V and 4 bases from J, with 16 bases between. Germline CDR1 is SGHKS and CDR2 is YYEKEE (reference sequence). The CDR3 covers 15 residues.

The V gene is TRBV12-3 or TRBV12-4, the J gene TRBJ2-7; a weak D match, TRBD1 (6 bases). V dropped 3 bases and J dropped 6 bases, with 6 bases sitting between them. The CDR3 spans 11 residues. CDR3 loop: CASSFRGEQYF. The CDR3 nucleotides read TGTGCCAGCAGTTTCAGGGGCGAGCAGTACTTC.

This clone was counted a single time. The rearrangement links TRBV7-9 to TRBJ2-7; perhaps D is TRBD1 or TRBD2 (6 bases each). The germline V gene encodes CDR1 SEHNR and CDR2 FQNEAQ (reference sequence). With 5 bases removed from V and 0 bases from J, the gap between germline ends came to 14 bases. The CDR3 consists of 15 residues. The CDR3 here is CASSLGGGSSYEQYF. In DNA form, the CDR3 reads TGTGCCAGCAGCCTAGGAGGGGGAAGCTCCTACGAGCAGTACTTC.

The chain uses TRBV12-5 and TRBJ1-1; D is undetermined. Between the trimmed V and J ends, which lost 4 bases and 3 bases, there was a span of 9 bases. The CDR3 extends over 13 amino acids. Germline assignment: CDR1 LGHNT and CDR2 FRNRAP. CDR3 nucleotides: TGTGCTAGTGGTTACATGGTGGACACTGAAGCTTTCTTT. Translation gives CASGYMVDTEAFF.

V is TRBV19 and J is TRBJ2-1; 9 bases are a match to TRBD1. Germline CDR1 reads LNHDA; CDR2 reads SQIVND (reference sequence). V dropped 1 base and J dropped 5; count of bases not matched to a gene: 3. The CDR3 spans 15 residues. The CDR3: CASSIAGTGNNEQFF. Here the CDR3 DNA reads TGTGCCAGTAGTATAGCCGGGACAGGGAACAATGAGCAGTTCTTC.

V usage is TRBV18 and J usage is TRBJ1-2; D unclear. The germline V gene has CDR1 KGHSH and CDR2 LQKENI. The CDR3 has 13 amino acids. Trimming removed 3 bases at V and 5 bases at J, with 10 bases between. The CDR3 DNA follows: TGTGCCAGCTCACCGCCTGCAGTTTATGGCTACACCTTC. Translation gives CASSPPAVYGYTF. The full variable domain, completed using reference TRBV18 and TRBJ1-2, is NAGVMQNPRHLVRRRGQEARLRCSPMKGHSHVYWYRQLPEEGLKFMVYLQKENIIDESGMPKERFSAEFPKEGPSILRIQQVVRGDSAAYFCASSPPAVYGYTFGSGTRLTVV.